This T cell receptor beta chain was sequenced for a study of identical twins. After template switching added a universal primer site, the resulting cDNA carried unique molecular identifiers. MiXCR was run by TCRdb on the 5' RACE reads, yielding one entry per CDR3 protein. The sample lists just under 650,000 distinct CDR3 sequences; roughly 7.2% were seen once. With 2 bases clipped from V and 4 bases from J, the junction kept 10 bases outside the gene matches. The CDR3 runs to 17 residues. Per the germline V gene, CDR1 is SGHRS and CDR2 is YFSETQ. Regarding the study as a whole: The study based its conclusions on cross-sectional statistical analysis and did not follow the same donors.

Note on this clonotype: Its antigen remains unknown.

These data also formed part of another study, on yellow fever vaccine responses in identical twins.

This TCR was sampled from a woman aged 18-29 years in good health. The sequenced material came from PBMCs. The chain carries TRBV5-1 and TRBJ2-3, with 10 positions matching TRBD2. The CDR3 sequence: CASSLSASGSFADTQYF. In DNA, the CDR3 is TGCGCCAGCAGCTTATCAGCTAGCGGGAGTTTCGCAGATACGCAGTATTTT.